These 28 T cell receptor beta chains were sequenced from one sample in a study of blood T cell repertoires in COVID-19. Assay used: immunoSEQ multiplex PCR; TCRdb lists only in-frame clones, some missing. The data contain about 110,000 clones, roughly nine tenths of them singletons. Sequenced input: peripheral blood. All receptors derive from a woman of 80 years or more with acute or convalescent COVID-19.

This chain connects TRBV6-6 to TRBJ2-7, with unresolved D. There are 15 residues in the CDR3. The V gene lost 5 bases and the J gene lost 0 bases, with 14 bases spanning the gap. CDR1 and CDR2 (germline): MNHNY, SVGAGI (reference sequence). CDR3 loop: CASSTGRLSSYEQYF. The CDR3, as DNA: TGTGCCAGCAGTACCGGCAGGCTAAGCTCCTACGAGCAGTACTTC.

V is TRBV19 and J is TRBJ1-6; 9 bases agree with TRBD1. The CDR3 is 15 amino acids. CDR1 and CDR2 (germline): LNHDA, SQIVND (reference sequence). Trimming removed 4 bases from V and 9 bases from J; junction bases left unmatched: 7. The CDR3, as DNA: TGTGCCAGTAGTACGGACAGGGGATATGGTTCACCCCTCCACTTT. Translating it yields CASSTDRGYGSPLHF.

The chain employs TRBV6-5 and TRBJ1-1; D call uncertain. V lost 3 bases and J 0 bases, leaving 14 bases between the germline ends. CDR1 and CDR2 (germline): MNHEY, SVGAGI. The length of the CDR3 is 16 residues. The CDR3, as DNA: TGTGCCAGCAGTTATGGGAGGACGGGGATGAACACTGAAGCTTTCTTT. Its translation: CASSYGRTGMNTEAFF.

CDR3 nucleotides: TGTGCCAGCGGGGTAGACAGGGGACGAGAGACCCAGTACTTC. Amino acids: CASGVDRGRETQYF. This rearrangement joins TRBV6-5 to TRBJ2-5; TRBD1 matches at 8 bases. Germline values: CDR1 MNHEY, CDR2 SVGAGI. The V segment lost 8 bases and the J segment 4 bases; nucleotides outside the gene matches: 9. This CDR3 spans 14 amino acids.

This chain joins TRBV4-1 and TRBJ1-2, with 9 bases matching TRBD1. J was trimmed by 3 bases and V by 4 bases; bases with no gene match: 9. The CDR3 sequence is 16 residues long. Germline V gives CDR1 MGHRA, CDR2 YSYEKL. CDR3 loop: CASSRQTGGADYGYTF. The CDR3 nucleotides are TGCGCCAGCAGCCGGCAAACAGGGGGCGCGGACTATGGCTACACCTTC.

The CDR3 nucleotides read TGTGCCAGCATCCAGGGCCTTGAAGCTTTCTTT. Translating it yields CASIQGLEAFF. This rearrangement joins TRBV5-8 to TRBJ1-1, with a tentative D call TRBD1 (5 bases). Trimming removed 6 bases at V and 7 bases at J, with 10 bases between. Germline values: CDR1 SGHTS, CDR2 YDEGEE. The CDR3 consists of 11 residues. The whole variable domain, filled in from reference TRBV5-8 and TRBJ1-1, reads EAGVTQSPTHLIKTRGQQATLRCSPISGHTSVYWYQQALGLGLQFLLWYDEGEERNRGNFPPRFSGRQFPNYSSELNVNALELEDSALYLCASIQGLEAFFGQGTRLTVV.

The chain joins TRBV5-1 to TRBJ2-2; 9 nucleotides agree with TRBD2. Per germline, CDR1 SGHRS and CDR2 YFSETQ. Trimming at V came to 4 bases and at J to 7 bases, leaving 8 bases not matched to a gene. The CDR3 totals 15 residues. The CDR3 region is CASSASGDVSGELFF. In DNA, the CDR3 is TGCGCCAGCAGCGCTAGCGGGGACGTAAGCGGGGAGCTGTTTTTT.

The CDR3 reads CASSLDLRTGVDTEAFF. The CDR3 DNA sequence: TGTGCCAGCAGCTTAGATCTTAGGACAGGGGTCGACACTGAAGCTTTCTTT. V and J are TRBV11-2 and TRBJ1-1; 9 positions agree with TRBD1. V shed 0 bases, J shed 3 bases, and the junction held 8 bases outside the gene matches. Germline V gene sequence: CDR1 SGHAT, CDR2 FQNNGV. The CDR3 has 17 residues.

The chain combines TRBV9 with TRBJ1-2; TRBD1 matches at 7 bases. This CDR3 region has 16 residues. From germline, CDR1 is SGDLS and CDR2 YYNGEE. V was clipped by 4 bases and J by 4 bases; unmatched bases: 13. DNA for the CDR3: TGTGCCAGCAGCCCCCCGCAGACAGGGCACATCTATGGCTACACCTTC. Protein product: CASSPPQTGHIYGYTF.

This clone appeared once. The chain uses TRBV5-1 and TRBJ2-5; TRBD2 matches 7 bases. The germline V gene has CDR1 SGHRS and CDR2 YFSETQ. V was clipped by 4 bases and J by 3 bases; unmatched bases: 9. CDR3 size: 15 residues. CDR3 protein: CASSGGGGSKETQYF. CDR3 sequence (DNA): TGCGCCAGCAGCGGCGGCGGGGGATCGAAAGAGACCCAGTACTTC.

The V call is TRBV29-1, the J call TRBJ2-7, with 12 bases that match TRBD2. Germline V gives CDR1 SQVTM, CDR2 ANQGSEA. With V trimmed by 5 bases and J by 7 bases, 6 bases remained unmatched. This CDR3 has 13 residues. Written as DNA, the CDR3 is TGCAGCGTTCGAGTCGGGACTAGCGGGGAGCAGTACTTC. This sequence encodes CSVRVGTSGEQYF.

The gene calls are TRBV3-1 (or the pseudogene TRBV3-2) and TRBJ2-7; D is unclear. CDR3 size: 13 residues. Trimming left V 1 base short and J 4 bases short, with 8 bases between. Germline CDR1 and CDR2: LGHDT and YNNKEL (reference sequence). CDR3 bases: TGTGCCAGCAGCCAAGCTGGGCTGTACGAGCAGTACTTC. It encodes CASSQAGLYEQYF.

V is TRBV28 and J is TRBJ1-5, with a possible D match to TRBD1 (5 bases). Germline CDR1 MDHEN, CDR2 SYDVKM. V gave up 11 bases and J gave up 4 bases, with 9 bases separating them. The CDR3 loop spans 11 amino acids. CDR3 sequence: CAPGGNQPQHF. Written as DNA, the CDR3 is TGTGCCCCGGGGGGAAATCAGCCCCAGCATTTT.

The genes are TRBV25-1 and TRBJ1-4; TRBD1 might be the D (6 bases). V lost 0 bases and J lost 7, with 12 bases in between. The CDR3 spans 15 residues. Germline V gene data show CDR1 as MGHDK and CDR2 as SYGVNS. CDR3 sequence: CASSEYGGAREKLFF. CDR3 nucleotides: TGTGCCAGCAGTGAATACGGGGGGGCGCGTGAAAAACTGTTTTTT.

The gene calls are TRBV7-3 and TRBJ2-3; 7 bases map to TRBD1. The trim removed 5 bases at V and 4 bases at J, leaving 9 bases unmatched. This CDR3 has 15 residues. Per the germline V gene, CDR1 is SGHTA and CDR2 is FQGTGA. The CDR3 sequence is CASSQRGRFADTQYF. CDR3 nucleotides: TGTGCCAGCAGCCAGAGGGGGCGCTTTGCAGATACGCAGTATTTT.

The chain joins TRBV19 to TRBJ2-1; D possibly corresponds to TRBD2 (5 bases). Germline V gives CDR1 LNHDA, CDR2 SQIVND (reference sequence). Trimming took 1 base from V and 0 from J, leaving 7 bases between them. The CDR3 extends over 15 amino acids. The CDR3 nucleotides are TGTGCCAGTAGTATAGCGGGAAGCTCCTACAATGAGCAGTTCTTC. It yields the protein CASSIAGSSYNEQFF.

The gene calls are TRBV19 and TRBJ2-7, with D possibly being TRBD2 (6 bases). Germline values: CDR1 LNHDA, CDR2 SQIVND (reference sequence). The V end lost 5 bases, the J end lost 0 bases, and 11 bases lay between the germline ends. There are 14 residues in the CDR3. The CDR3 spells CASSRRGDSYEQYF. The CDR3 DNA is TGTGCCAGTAGTCGGCGGGGAGACTCCTACGAGCAGTACTTC.

V gene TRBV19 combines with J gene TRBJ2-5; 7 bases line up with TRBD1. Germline trimming cut 10 bases from V and 2 bases from J; bases unmatched to any gene: 10. The germline V gene encodes CDR1 LNHDA and CDR2 SQIVND (reference sequence). This CDR3 spans 14 amino acids. This chain's CDR3 is CATQGTEKQETQYF. In DNA, the CDR3 is TGTGCCACCCAAGGGACAGAAAAGCAAGAGACCCAGTACTTC. The variable domain in full, completed from reference TRBV19 and TRBJ2-5, reads DGGITQSPKYLFRKEGQNVTLSCEQNLNHDAMYWYRQDPGQGLRLIYYSQIVNDFQKGDIAEGYSVSREKKESFPLTVTSAQKNPTAFYLCATQGTEKQETQYFGPGTRLLVL.

This clone was detected once. This rearrangement joins TRBV19 to TRBJ1-3; 7 bases are shared with TRBD1. The CDR3 covers 13 residues. Unmatched junction bases numbered 4, after V lost 7 bases and J lost 4 bases. The germline V gene encodes CDR1 LNHDA and CDR2 SQIVND (reference sequence). In DNA, the CDR3 is TGTGCCAGTAACCCGGACAGGGGAAACACCATATATTTT. Its translation: CASNPDRGNTIYF.

Here the CDR3 DNA reads TGCAGCGCAGAGGCGGGGTCCACTGAAGCTTTCTTT. Amino acid sequence: CSAEAGSTEAFF. The chain is built from TRBV29-1 and TRBJ1-1; no firm D call. Germline lookup yields CDR1 SQVTM and CDR2 ANQGSEA. V lost 7 bases and J 4 bases, leaving 13 bases between the germline ends. The CDR3 is 12 amino acids. The whole variable domain, filled in from reference TRBV29-1 and TRBJ1-1, reads SAVISQKPSRDICQRGTSLTIQCQVDSQVTMMFWYRQQPGQSLTLIATANQGSEATYESGFVIDKFPISRPNLTFSTLTVSNMSPEDSSIYLCSAEAGSTEAFFGQGTRLTVV.

This clone was seen a single time. The chain employs TRBV30 and TRBJ2-3; the D is unclear. Germline V gene data show CDR1 as GTSNPN and CDR2 as SVGIG (reference sequence). V was pared by 2 bases and J by 0 bases, with 6 bases between. The CDR3 runs 13 residues. CDR3 in DNA: TGTGCCTGGAGTTATACTAGCACAGATACGCAGTATTTT. As protein: CAWSYTSTDTQYF.

V usage is TRBV9 and J usage is TRBJ2-3; 12 bases agree with TRBD2. The CDR3 loop spans 15 amino acids. V dropped 0 bases and J dropped 8; count of bases not matched to a gene: 4. Germline CDR1 reads SGDLS; CDR2 reads YYNGEE. The CDR3 coding sequence is TGTGCCAGCAGCGTAGGGCTAGCGGGGGGGCCTACGCAGTATTTT. Its protein is CASSVGLAGGPTQYF.

The chain has TRBV12-3 or TRBV12-4 and TRBJ1-2, with TRBD1 as a possible D gene (5 bases). There are 11 residues in the CDR3. Trimming removed 3 bases from V and 7 bases from J, with 6 bases in between. CDR3 amino acids: CASSFGGGYTF. The CDR3 nucleotides are TGTGCCAGCAGTTTCGGGGGTGGCTACACCTTC.

This clone has just a few counts. This chain joins TRBV7-9 and TRBJ1-2; 7 bases agree with TRBD1. The CDR3 consists of 15 residues. J lost 5 bases, V lost 5 bases, and 11 bases had no gene match. CDR1 is SEHNR and CDR2 is FQNEAQ in the germline V gene (reference sequence). The CDR3 loop reads CASSPPEQGRYGYTF. The CDR3 DNA follows: TGTGCCAGCAGCCCACCCGAACAGGGGAGATATGGCTACACCTTC.

V usage is TRBV11-2 and J usage is TRBJ1-3; no reliable D call. Trimming took off 1 base at V and 0 bases at J, with 7 bases between the two ends. CDR1 and CDR2 from the germline V gene are SGHAT and FQNNGV. The CDR3 sequence is 15 residues long. Written as DNA, the CDR3 is TGTGCCAGCAGCTTAGGGCTTTTCTCTGGAAACACCATATATTTT. Amino acids: CASSLGLFSGNTIYF. Drawing the rest from reference TRBV11-2 and TRBJ1-3, the complete variable domain is EAGVAQSPRYKIIEKRQSVAFWCNPISGHATLYWYQQILGQGPKLLIQFQNNGVVDDSQLPKDRFSAERLKGVDSTLKIQPAKLEDSAVYLCASSLGLFSGNTIYFGEGSWLTVV.

The chain employs TRBV11-2 and TRBJ2-2; TRBD2 agrees at 8 bases. Per germline, CDR1 SGHAT and CDR2 FQNNGV. The CDR3 has 17 amino acids. The J segment lost 3 bases and the V segment lost 3 bases, leaving 9 bases of the junction unmatched. In nucleotides, the CDR3 is TGTGCCAGCAGCTTCGGGAGGGGCAGGCCGGACACCGGGGAGCTGTTTTTT. It yields the protein CASSFGRGRPDTGELFF.

The V and J genes are TRBV5-6 and TRBJ1-5; D is possibly TRBD1 (6 bases). The CDR3 has 13 residues. Germline V gene data show CDR1 as SGHDT and CDR2 as YYEEEE. V lost 0 bases, J lost 6 bases, and 7 bases lay in between. The CDR3 bases are TGTGCCAGCAGCTTGGTAGGGGGTCAGCCCCAGCATTTT. Translation gives CASSLVGGQPQHF.

This rearrangement joins TRBV24-1 to TRBJ2-5; 13 bases align to TRBD2. Germline-derived CDR1 and CDR2 are KGHDR and SFDVKD. The CDR3 has 16 amino acids. J gave up 5 bases and V 3 bases, and 5 bases lay outside the gene matches. The CDR3 DNA sequence: TGTGCCACCAGTGATCGTGGGACTAGCGGGGATGAGACCCAGTACTTC. This encodes CATSDRGTSGDETQYF.